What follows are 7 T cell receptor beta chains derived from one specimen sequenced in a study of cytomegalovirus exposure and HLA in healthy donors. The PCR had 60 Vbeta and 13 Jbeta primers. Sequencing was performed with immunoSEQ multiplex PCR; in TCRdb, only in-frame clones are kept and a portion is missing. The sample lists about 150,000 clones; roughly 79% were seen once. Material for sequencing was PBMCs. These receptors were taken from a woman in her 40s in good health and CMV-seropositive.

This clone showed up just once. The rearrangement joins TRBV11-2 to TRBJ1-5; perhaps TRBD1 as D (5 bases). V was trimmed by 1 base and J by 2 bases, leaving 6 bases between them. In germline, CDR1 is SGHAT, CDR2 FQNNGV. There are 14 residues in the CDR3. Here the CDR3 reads CASSLVGGNQPQHF. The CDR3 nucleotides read TGTGCCAGCAGCTTAGTAGGGGGCAATCAGCCCCAGCATTTT.

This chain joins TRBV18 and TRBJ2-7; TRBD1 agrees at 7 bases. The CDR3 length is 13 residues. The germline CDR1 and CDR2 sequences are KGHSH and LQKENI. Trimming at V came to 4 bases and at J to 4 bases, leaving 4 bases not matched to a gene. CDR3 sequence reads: CASSQTQGYEQYF. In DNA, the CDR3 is TGTGCCAGCTCACAGACACAGGGGTACGAGCAGTACTTC.

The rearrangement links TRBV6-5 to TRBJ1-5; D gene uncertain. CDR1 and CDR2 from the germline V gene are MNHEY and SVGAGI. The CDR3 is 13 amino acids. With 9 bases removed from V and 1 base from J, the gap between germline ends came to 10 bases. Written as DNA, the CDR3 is TGTGCCAGTGCAGGTAACAGCAATCAGCCCCAGCATTTT. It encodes CASAGNSNQPQHF.

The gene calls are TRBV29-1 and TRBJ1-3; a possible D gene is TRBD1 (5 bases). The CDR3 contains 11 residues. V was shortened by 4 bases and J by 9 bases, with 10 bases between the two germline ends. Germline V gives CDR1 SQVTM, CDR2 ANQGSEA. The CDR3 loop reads CSVAAQGTIYF. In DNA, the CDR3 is TGCAGCGTTGCAGCTCAGGGCACCATATATTTT.

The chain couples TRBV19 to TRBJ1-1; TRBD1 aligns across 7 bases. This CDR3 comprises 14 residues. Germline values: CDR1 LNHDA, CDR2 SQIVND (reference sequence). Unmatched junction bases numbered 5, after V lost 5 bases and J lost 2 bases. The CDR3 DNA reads TGTGCCAGTAGTCCCTGGGACAGAAACACTGAAGCTTTCTTT. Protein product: CASSPWDRNTEAFF.

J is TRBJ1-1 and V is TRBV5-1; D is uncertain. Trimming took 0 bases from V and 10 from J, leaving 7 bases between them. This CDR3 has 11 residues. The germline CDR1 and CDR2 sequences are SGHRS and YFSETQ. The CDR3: CASSLGEGAFF. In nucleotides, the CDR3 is TGCGCCAGCAGCTTGGGGGAGGGAGCTTTCTTT.

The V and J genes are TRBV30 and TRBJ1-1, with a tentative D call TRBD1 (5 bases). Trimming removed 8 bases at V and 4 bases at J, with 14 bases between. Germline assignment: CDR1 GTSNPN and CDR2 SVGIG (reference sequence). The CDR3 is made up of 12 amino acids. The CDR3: CAGTGSFTEAFF. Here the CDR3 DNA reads TGTGCCGGAACAGGATCGTTCACTGAAGCTTTCTTT.